This T cell receptor beta chain is from a study of T cells in Graves' hyperthyroidism and ophthalmopathy. This clonotype showed up just a few times. TCR beta CDR3 region amplification was performed from RNA transcripts. HTBI primers were used for first-round RT-PCR of the TCR CDR3. Using its own MiXCR run on the multiplex PCR reads, TCRdb lists one record per CDR3 protein. The sample shows hundreds of thousands of distinct CDR3 sequences, about 22% of them seen only once. Unmatched junction bases numbered 4, after V lost 1 base and J lost 0 bases. Looked up from germline, CDR1 is LNHDA and CDR2 is SQIVND (reference sequence). The CDR3 extends over 17 amino acids.

This TCR derives from a woman aged 70 to 79 with Graves' ophthalmopathy. Sequenced: blood. The chain couples TRBV19 to TRBJ2-2; 8 bases line up with TRBD2. The CDR3 protein is CASSIGVSGANTGELFF. CDR3 nucleotide sequence: TGTGCCAGTAGTATAGGGGTTAGCGGGGCGAACACCGGGGAGCTGTTTTTT.